These 26 T cell receptor beta chains were all obtained from the same sample, sequenced in a study of CD8 T cells in Susac syndrome. With random hexamers, 0.5 to 1 ug RNA was reverse transcribed. TCRdb redid the calling of the immunoSEQ multiplex PCR reads with MiXCR, one entry per CDR3 protein. Of around 80,000 distinct CDR3 sequences in the sample, about 96% are singletons; the top ten hold approximately 0.41%. Sequenced: CD8+ T cells from PBMCs. The receptor set was obtained from a human donor with Susac syndrome.

The chain has TRBV20-1 and TRBJ1-1; D not resolved. The CDR3 sequence is 10 residues long. V lost 2 bases and J 7 bases, leaving 5 bases between the germline ends. Germline V gene sequence: CDR1 DFQATT, CDR2 SNEGSKA (reference sequence). The CDR3 DNA reads TGCAGTGCTAGAAGGGATGAAGCTTTCTTT. Translation: CSARRDEAFF.

V gene TRBV6-4 combines with J gene TRBJ2-3, with 12 bases fitting TRBD2. This CDR3 region has 15 residues. The germline CDR1 and CDR2 sequences are MRHNA and SNTAGT. J gave up 1 base and V 4 bases, and 0 bases lay outside the gene matches. The chain's CDR3 is CASSGTSGGTDTQYF. CDR3 nucleotide sequence: TGTGCCAGCAGTGGGACTAGCGGGGGCACAGATACGCAGTATTTT.

The chain recombines TRBV7-6 with TRBJ2-7, with D possibly being TRBD2 (7 bases). Per the germline V gene, CDR1 is SGHVS and CDR2 is FNYEAQ. There are 15 residues in the CDR3. Deletions cut 2 bases from V and 5 bases from J, with 16 bases between. CDR3 region: CASSLSGGSPDEQYF. In nucleotides, the CDR3 is TGTGCCAGCAGCTTATCGGGGGGCTCACCAGACGAGCAGTACTTC.

The chain uses TRBV28 and TRBJ2-6; maybe TRBD1 (6 bases). Germline V lookup: CDR1 MDHEN, CDR2 SYDVKM. The CDR3 contains 15 residues. V was trimmed by 4 bases and J by 1 base, leaving 8 bases between them. CDR3 region: CASSYRVSGANVLTF. Written as DNA, the CDR3 is TGTGCCAGCAGTTACAGGGTATCTGGGGCCAACGTCCTGACTTTC. The whole variable domain, filled in from reference TRBV28 and TRBJ2-6, reads DVKVTQSSRYLVKRTGEKVFLECVQDMDHENMFWYRQDPGLGLRLIYFSYDVKMKEKGDIPEGYSVSREKKERFSLILESASTNQTSMYLCASSYRVSGANVLTFGAGSRLTVL.

As for this clonotype: At one end, the junction sequence differs from germline, possibly due to a read error. The V and J genes are TRBV20-1 and TRBJ1-2; tentatively, D is TRBD1 (6 bases). Germline values: CDR1 DFQATT, CDR2 SNEGSKA (reference sequence). The CDR3 contains 12 residues. The CDR3 is CSARGGGDGYTF. In nucleotides, the CDR3 is TGCAGTGCCAGAGGAGGGGGGGATGGCTACACCTTC.

The CDR3 region has the DNA TGTGCCAGCAGCGCTGGACGGGGGGGCCAGGAGACCCAGTACTTC. Amino acid sequence: CASSAGRGGQETQYF. The gene calls are TRBV9 and TRBJ2-5, with 8 positions matching TRBD2. J gave up 5 bases and V 3 bases, and 9 bases lay outside the gene matches. The CDR3 runs to 15 residues. Germline assignment: CDR1 SGDLS and CDR2 YYNGEE. The complete variable domain, with remaining parts taken from reference TRBV9 and TRBJ2-5, reads DSGVTQTPKHLITATGQRVTLRCSPRSGDLSVYWYQQSLDQGLQFLIQYYNGEERAKGNILERFSAQQFPDLHSELNLSSLELGDSALYFCASSAGRGGQETQYFGPGTRLLVL.

The chain couples TRBV21-1 to TRBJ2-7; the D call of TRBD2 is as the table states it, not checked on the DNA. TRBV21-1 is noted as a pseudogene. CDR3 length: 13 residues. The CDR3 sequence: CASSPNEGGEQYV. CDR3 in DNA: TGTGCCAGCAGCCCAAACGAGGGAGGCGAGCAGTACGTC.

CDR3: CASSVTGYTDTQYF. In nucleotides, the CDR3 is TGTGCCAGCAGCGTAACAGGGTACACAGATACGCAGTATTTT. This sequence joins TRBV9 and TRBJ2-3, with D possibly TRBD1 on 6 matching bases. The V gene's germline CDR1 is SGDLS and CDR2 YYNGEE. This CDR3 has 14 residues. The V gene lost 1 base and the J gene lost 2 bases, with 8 bases spanning the gap. Combining the CDR3 with reference TRBV9 and TRBJ2-3 gives the whole variable domain DSGVTQTPKHLITATGQRVTLRCSPRSGDLSVYWYQQSLDQGLQFLIQYYNGEERAKGNILERFSAQQFPDLHSELNLSSLELGDSALYFCASSVTGYTDTQYFGPGTRLTVL.

A single count supports this clonotype. V usage is TRBV24-1 and J usage is TRBJ2-2; the D gene is possibly TRBD1 (5 bases). V dropped 2 bases and J dropped 1 base, with 7 bases sitting between them. There are 15 residues in the CDR3. The germline V gene encodes CDR1 KGHDR and CDR2 SFDVKD. CDR3 residues: CATSDWGKNTGELFF. The CDR3 coding sequence is TGTGCCACCAGTGATTGGGGCAAGAACACCGGGGAGCTGTTTTTT.

This chain links TRBV4-3 with TRBJ2-1; 9 nucleotides match TRBD2. There are 15 residues in the CDR3. J was trimmed by 10 bases and V by 3 bases; bases with no gene match: 10. Germline loops: CDR1 LGHNA, CDR2 YSLEER. DNA for the CDR3: TGCGCCAGCAGCCAGGGACTAGCTTCCCTTGGGGAGCAGTTCTTC. It translates to CASSQGLASLGEQFF.

The genes are TRBV6-5 and TRBJ1-5; 7 nucleotides match TRBD1. V shed 5 bases and J 6 bases; nucleotides not matched to a gene: 7. The length of the CDR3 is 14 residues. Germline assignment: CDR1 MNHEY and CDR2 SVGAGI. The CDR3 protein is CASSATGIIQPQHF. In DNA form, the CDR3 reads TGTGCCAGCAGTGCGACAGGGATTATTCAGCCCCAGCATTTT.

The V call is TRBV11-2, the J call TRBJ2-2, with D possibly being TRBD1 (5 bases). Germline assignment: CDR1 SGHAT and CDR2 FQNNGV. The CDR3 consists of 16 residues. V was trimmed by 0 bases and J by 4 bases, leaving 12 bases between them. CDR3 region: CASSLDRGRSTGELFF. The CDR3 DNA follows: TGTGCCAGCAGCTTAGATAGGGGTCGGAGCACCGGGGAGCTGTTTTTT. The variable domain in full, with the rest retrieved from reference TRBV11-2 and TRBJ2-2, is EAGVAQSPRYKIIEKRQSVAFWCNPISGHATLYWYQQILGQGPKLLIQFQNNGVVDDSQLPKDRFSAERLKGVDSTLKIQPAKLEDSAVYLCASSLDRGRSTGELFFGEGSRLTVL.

The V and J genes are TRBV29-1 and TRBJ1-1, with TRBD1 matching over 7 bases. This CDR3 contains 13 residues. With 6 bases clipped from V and 4 bases from J, the junction kept 8 bases outside the gene matches. Germline V gene lookup returns CDR1 SQVTM and CDR2 ANQGSEA. The CDR3 DNA sequence: TGCAGCGTGTGGGAGGGGGCGCCCACTGAAGCTTTCTTT. This sequence encodes CSVWEGAPTEAFF.

The table lists this clonotype with a count of one. The genes are TRBV12-3 or TRBV12-4 and TRBJ2-7; D is unresolved. CDR3 length: 13 amino acids. Trimming left V 6 bases short and J 0 bases short, with 9 bases between. CDR3 nucleotides: TGTGCCAGCAGCCTAAGGAGCTCCTACGAGCAGTACTTC. Translating gives CASSLRSSYEQYF.

The rearrangement uses TRBV29-1 and TRBJ2-1; D remains ambiguous. The CDR3 loop spans 12 amino acids. Per the germline V gene, CDR1 is SQVTM and CDR2 is ANQGSEA. V shed 8 bases and J shed 1 base, with 9 bases lying between them. This CDR3 is CSLQTSYNEQFF. The CDR3 nucleotides read TGCAGCCTACAGACATCCTACAATGAGCAGTTCTTC.

The table lists this clonotype with a few counts. The chain uses TRBV12-3 or TRBV12-4 and TRBJ2-2; D not certain. There are 10 residues in the CDR3. V shed 5 bases and J shed 8 bases, with 3 bases lying between them. The CDR3 coding sequence is TGTGCCAGCAGTCTGGGGGAGCTGTTTTTT. It yields the protein CASSLGELFF.

This rearrangement joins TRBV27 to TRBJ2-5; D is undetermined. The V gene lost 8 bases and the J gene lost 2 bases, with 12 bases spanning the gap. Per the germline V gene, CDR1 is MNHEY and CDR2 is SMNVEV (reference sequence). The CDR3 length is 13 residues. CDR3 sequence: CASSIWGQETQYF. DNA of the CDR3: TGTGCCAGCTCAATCTGGGGTCAAGAGACCCAGTACTTC.

The CDR3 DNA is TGCGCCAGCAGCATGGGACAGCCCACTGAAGCTTTCTTT. This sequence encodes CASSMGQPTEAFF. The V call is TRBV5-1, the J call TRBJ1-1; 7 bases agree with TRBD1. V shed 4 bases and J 4 bases; nucleotides not matched to a gene: 4. CDR1 is SGHRS and CDR2 is YFSETQ in the germline V gene. This CDR3 has 13 amino acids.

This chain connects TRBV30 to TRBJ1-2, with 7 nucleotides matching TRBD1. After removal of 6 bases from V and 2 bases from J, the junction contained 12 bases not matched to a gene. This CDR3 has 15 residues. Per the germline V gene, CDR1 is GTSNPN and CDR2 is SVGIG (reference sequence). This CDR3 is CACPRDSLANYGYTF. In DNA form, the CDR3 reads TGTGCCTGTCCCCGGGACAGCCTGGCCAACTATGGCTACACCTTC.

The V call is TRBV15, the J call TRBJ2-7; TRBD1 agrees at 8 bases. The length of the CDR3 is 14 residues. Germline V gene sequence: CDR1 LNHNV, CDR2 YYDKDF (reference sequence). V dropped 2 bases and J dropped 4; count of bases not matched to a gene: 4. The CDR3 region has the DNA TGTGCCACCAGCAGACAGGACAGGGAATACGAGCAGTACTTC. Its translation: CATSRQDREYEQYF.

The chain recombines TRBV29-1 with TRBJ2-2; 10 nucleotides line up with TRBD2. The CDR3 is 13 residues long. The germline V gene encodes CDR1 SQVTM and CDR2 ANQGSEA. V shed 7 bases and J 3 bases; nucleotides not matched to a gene: 2. In DNA, the CDR3 is TGCAGCGCTCTAGCGGGGGACACCGGGGAGCTGTTTTTT. It encodes CSALAGDTGELFF.

This clonotype was seen only once. The chain joins TRBV10-3 to TRBJ2-1; 9 bases are a match to TRBD1. Germline V gene lookup returns CDR1 ENHRY and CDR2 SYGVKD. CDR3 length: 14 residues. The junction had 8 bases not matched to a gene; V was cut back by 6 bases and J by 8 bases. CDR3 residues: CAIRVGTGNDEQFF. In nucleotides, the CDR3 is TGTGCCATCAGAGTCGGGACAGGGAATGATGAGCAGTTCTTC.

V usage is TRBV6-2 or TRBV6-3 and J usage is TRBJ2-7; D possibly matches TRBD1 or TRBD2 (5 bases each). Germline CDR1 reads MNHEY; CDR2 reads SVGEGT. The CDR3 is 13 residues long. V shed 0 bases and J shed 9 bases, with 12 bases lying between them. This CDR3 is CASSYSRGDGQYV. CDR3 DNA: TGTGCCAGCAGTTACTCGAGAGGGGACGGGCAGTACGTC.

This clonotype was recorded only once. The chain employs TRBV4-2 and TRBJ2-5; 13 bases align to TRBD2. The germline V gene has CDR1 LGHNA and CDR2 YNFKEQ. This CDR3 comprises 17 residues. Trimming took 4 bases from V and 2 from J; bases not matched to a gene: 7. The chain's CDR3 is CASSPRTSGSGQETQYF. The CDR3 DNA is TGTGCCAGCAGCCCCCGGACTAGCGGGAGTGGGCAAGAGACCCAGTACTTC.

The chain uses TRBV20-1 and TRBJ1-2, with 8 bases matching TRBD1. The trim removed 5 bases at V and 7 bases at J, leaving 15 bases unmatched. The CDR3 length is 15 residues. Looked up from germline, CDR1 is DFQATT and CDR2 is SNEGSKA (reference sequence). The CDR3 reads CSALIRTGPWGGYTF. CDR3 sequence (DNA): TGCAGTGCTCTCATCCGGACAGGGCCCTGGGGTGGCTACACCTTC.

V is TRBV20-1 and J is TRBJ2-7, with D unresolved. The V gene lost 0 bases and the J gene lost 6 bases, with 21 bases spanning the gap. CDR3 length equals 16 residues. Germline CDR1 reads DFQATT; CDR2 reads SNEGSKA (reference sequence). The CDR3 reads CSARDIGSSPEAEQYF. In DNA, the CDR3 is TGCAGTGCTAGAGATATCGGGTCGTCCCCAGAAGCCGAGCAGTACTTC.